The clone carrying this T cell receptor beta chain was seen only once. The CDR3 consists of 13 residues. The V gene lost 1 base and the J gene lost 5 bases, with 6 bases spanning the gap. Germline V gives CDR1 LNHNV, CDR2 YYDKDF (reference sequence). This sample is part of a study of CD8+CD57+ T cells in acquired aplastic anemia. Overall study: DNA per sorted CD4+ or CD8+ sample ranged roughly 0.19 to 30 ug, averaging about 2.9 ug.

Profiling that covered TCR beta VDJ and CDR3 relied on genomic DNA as its template. From the reads, TCRdb called clonotypes with MiXCR, one entry per CDR3 protein. The repertoire has under 200,000 distinct CDR3 sequences, nearly 50% of them found once; the top ten carry around 8.8%. Patients chosen for sequencing had shown CD8+CD57+ cell expansion by flow cytometry. The J gene is TRBJ1-5, the V gene TRBV15; D unclear. The sequence was obtained from a human donor with aplastic anemia. The sample consisted of sorted CD4+, CD8+, or CD8+CD57+ T cells (not recorded which) from PBMCs. CDR3 loop: CATSRGTYQPQHF. CDR3 nucleotides: TGTGCCACCAGCAGAGGAACGTATCAGCCCCAGCATTTT.